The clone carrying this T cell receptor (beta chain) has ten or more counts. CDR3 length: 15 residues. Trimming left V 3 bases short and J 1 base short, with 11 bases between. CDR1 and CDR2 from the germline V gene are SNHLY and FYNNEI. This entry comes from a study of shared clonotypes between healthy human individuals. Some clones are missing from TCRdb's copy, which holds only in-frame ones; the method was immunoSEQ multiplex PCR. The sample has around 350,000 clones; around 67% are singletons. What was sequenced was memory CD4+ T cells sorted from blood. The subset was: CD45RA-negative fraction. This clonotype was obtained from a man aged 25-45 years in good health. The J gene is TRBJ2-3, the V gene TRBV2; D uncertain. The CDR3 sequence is CASSDSFSRTDTQYF. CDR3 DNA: TGTGCCAGCAGTGATAGCTTCTCACGCACAGATACGCAGTATTTT. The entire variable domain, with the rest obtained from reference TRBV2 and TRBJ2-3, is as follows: EPEVTQTPSHQVTQMGQEVILRCVPISNHLYFYWYRQILGQKVEFLVSFYNNEISEKSEIFDDQFSVERPDGSNFTLKIRSTKLEDSAMYFCASSDSFSRTDTQYFGPGTRLTVL.